This T cell receptor (beta chain) was recovered during a study of human T cells and chemical hapten exposure. Across the study: From small differences in pooled library volume came most of the variation in per-sample TCR yields.

This sample's time point: pre-sensitization, week 0. Treatment reported: therapeutic diphenylcyclopropenone sensitization with weekly scalp DPC. Those who donated were patients with alopecia, 18 to 70 years of age, and suitable for DPC. Unique molecular identifiers were linked by the library to individual cDNA molecules. TCRdb processed the RACE reads anew with MiXCR; each CDR3 protein has one entry. The sample comprises roughly 380,000 distinct CDR3 sequences, 4.5% to 5.5% of which are singletons, and about 2.5% rests with the top ten. Germline V gene sequence: CDR1 MNHEY, CDR2 SVGEGT. Between the trimmed V and J ends, which lost 10 bases and 0 bases, there was a span of 13 bases. The CDR3 spans 14 residues.

This material consisted of whole blood, taken in connection with sensitization to the hapten diphenylcyclopropenone (DPC). The chain combines TRBV6-2 or TRBV6-3 with TRBJ2-1, with D perhaps TRBD1 (6 bases). This TCR derives from a woman in her forties or fifties with alopecia areata. Some clones in this sample may be carry-over from other donors' samples. The CDR3 DNA reads TGTGCCACCCAGGGGCGTACCTCCTACAATGAGCAGTTCTTC. Translating it yields CATQGRTSYNEQFF.